The source of this T cell receptor beta chain is a study of blood T cell repertoires in COVID-19. Methods used by the authors: Quantification of nucleated cells was approximated via reference gene primer amplification. The data were produced by immunoSEQ multiplex PCR, yet TCRdb's version contains in-frame clones alone and is incomplete. The DNA was the basis for D and trimming; V, J and clone size are from that table. This table holds more than 300,000 clones, roughly 86% found once. This CDR3 comprises 15 residues. Germline V gene lookup returns CDR1 MNHEY and CDR2 SVGAGI. Germline trimming cut 6 bases from V and 2 bases from J; bases unmatched to any gene: 4. This clone was detected only once.

The chain has TRBV6-5 and TRBJ2-7, with 13 bases matching TRBD2. Sequencing was done on a sample of PBMCs or T cells enriched from blood (not recorded which). The origin of this receptor is a man aged 40-49 years in a cohort exposed to, infected with or recovered from COVID-19 (not recorded which). CDR3 region: CASRTGTSGAYEQYF. DNA of the CDR3: TGTGCCAGCAGAACCGGGACTAGCGGGGCCTACGAGCAGTACTTC.